Listed below are T cell receptor beta chains from one sample, sequenced in a study of CD8+CD57+ T cells in acquired aplastic anemia. A single record per CDR3 protein comes from TCRdb applying MiXCR to the reads. The data show around 200,000 distinct CDR3 sequences, roughly 65% seen once. Sequencing input: sorted CD4+, CD8+, or CD8+CD57+ T cells (not recorded which) from PBMCs. The origin of the receptors is a human donor with aplastic anemia. Both conserved end residues are part of each CDR3. A D gene is named only where the DNA matches it firmly. The size of a clone is reported for some rows only, either as once, few or many, or as a class for expanded clones.

v_gene	d_gene	abundance	j_gene	CDR3aa	CDR3nt
TRBV7-2	TRBD1	-	TRBJ2-1	CASSTYRGPYNEQFF	TGTGCCAGCAGCACATACAGGGGCCCCTACAATGAGCAGTTCTTC
TRBV2	-	-	TRBJ1-5	CASSERTSGGAETQHF	TGTGCCAGCAGTGAAAGGACTAGCGGGGGGGCTGAGACCCAGCATTTT
TRBV7-2	-	-	TRBJ2-5	CASRAMLGWETQYF	TGTGCCAGCAGGGCGATGCTAGGCTGGGAGACCCAGTACTTC
TRBV7-8	-	-	TRBJ1-6	CASSLAGGWAPLHF	TGTGCCAGCAGCTTAGCTGGAGGTTGGGCACCCCTCCACTTT
TRBV2	-	many	TRBJ1-6	CASSEAGDLNSPLHF	TGTGCCAGCAGTGAAGCAGGGGACCTTAATTCACCCCTCCACTTT
TRBV6-1	TRBD1	once	TRBJ1-1	CASSRDRGFTEAFF	TGTGCCAGCAGCCGGGACAGGGGATTCACTGAAGCTTTCTTT
TRBV20-1	TRBD2	once	TRBJ2-3	CSALRLAGVQDTQYF	TGCAGTGCTCTAAGGTTAGCGGGAGTGCAAGATACGCAGTATTTT
TRBV7-6	TRBD1	-	TRBJ2-6	CASSLAPPGTGLGGANVLTF	TGTGCCAGCAGCTTAGCACCCCCGGGGACAGGGCTTGGTGGGGCCAACGTCCTGACTTTC
TRBV5-1	-	-	TRBJ1-4	CASSFRPERSEKLFF	TGCGCCAGCAGCTTCCGACCGGAACGGAGTGAAAAACTGTTTTTT
TRBV25-1	-	-	TRBJ2-1	CASSGRTLGYNEQFF	TGTGCCAGCAGTGGCCGGACACTTGGGTACAATGAGCAGTTCTTC
TRBV2	-	-	TRBJ1-1	CASRIGRSMNTEAFF	TGTGCCAGCAGGATCGGACGGAGCATGAACACTGAAGCTTTCTTT
TRBV2	-	many	TRBJ2-2	CASSATGNTGELFF	TGTGCCAGCAGTGCGACTGGGAACACCGGGGAGCTGTTTTTT
TRBV7-9	-	many	TRBJ2-5	CASSPTRGETQYF	TGTGCCAGCAGCCCAACTAGGGGGGAGACCCAGTACTTC
TRBV9	-	many	TRBJ2-5	CASSVGTEGWETQYF	TGTGCCAGCAGCGTAGGGACAGAAGGTTGGGAGACCCAGTACTTC
TRBV6-5	TRBD1	-	TRBJ2-7	CASSPTGGQQDEQYF	TGTGCCAGCAGTCCCACAGGGGGCCAGCAGGACGAGCAGTACTTC
TRBV7-9	TRBD1	-	TRBJ1-6	CASSPGQSNSPLHF	TGTGCCAGCAGCCCGGGACAGTCTAATTCACCCCTCCACTTT
TRBV4-3	-	many	TRBJ1-1	CASSPRDWNTEAFF	TGCGCCAGCAGCCCGCGGGACTGGAACACTGAAGCTTTCTTT
TRBV10-3	-	-	TRBJ2-7	CAISGDRGGEQYF	TGTGCCATCAGTGGAGACAGGGGAGGGGAGCAGTACTTC
TRBV7-9	TRBD1	-	TRBJ2-5	CASRRTGDWETQYF	TGTGCCAGCAGGCGGACAGGGGATTGGGAGACCCAGTACTTC
TRBV9	-	-	TRBJ2-7	CASSSRRTYEQYF	TGTGCCAGCAGTTCCCGCCGCACCTACGAGCAGTACTTC
TRBV2	TRBD1	-	TRBJ2-3	CASSSDWTGSSTDTQYF	TGTGCCAGCAGCAGCGACTGGACAGGCTCTAGCACAGATACGCAGTATTTT
TRBV2	-	few	TRBJ2-3	CAREQLVGDGDTQYF	TGTGCCAGAGAACAACTAGTGGGGGATGGAGATACGCAGTATTTT
TRBV25-1	TRBD2	-	TRBJ2-5	CASSASGRYQETQYF	TGTGCCAGCAGTGCCAGCGGGAGGTACCAAGAGACCCAGTACTTC
TRBV10-3	TRBD2	-	TRBJ2-7	CAIRGSGRVYEQYF	TGTGCCATCAGGGGGAGCGGGAGAGTGTACGAGCAGTACTTC
TRBV7-6	-	few	TRBJ1-1	CASSLGAGGAFF	TGTGCCAGCAGCTTAGGGGCTGGAGGAGCTTTCTTT
TRBV11-2	TRBD2	-	TRBJ2-3	CASSFGSGGSDTQYF	TGTGCCAGCAGCTTCGGTAGCGGGGGGTCAGATACGCAGTATTTT
TRBV12-3/TRBV12-4	TRBD1	few	TRBJ1-3	CASSGTGTGEGNTIYF	TGTGCCAGCAGTGGAACCGGGACAGGGGAAGGAAACACCATATATTTT
TRBV9	-	-	TRBJ2-1	CASSRDMNSYGNEQFF	TGTGCCAGCAGCCGGGACATGAACAGTTATGGCAATGAGCAGTTCTTC
TRBV29-1	TRBD2	once	TRBJ2-7	CSVKGTREYEQYF	TGCAGCGTAAAAGGGACTAGGGAGTACGAGCAGTACTTC
TRBV10-1	-	-	TRBJ1-1	CASSETGRTNTEAFF	TGCGCCAGCAGTGAGACGGGCCGAACGAACACTGAAGCTTTCTTT
TRBV25-1	-	-	TRBJ1-2	CASSDLDIGTNYGYTF	TGTGCCAGCAGTGATCTCGACATAGGAACCAACTATGGCTACACCTTC
TRBV19	TRBD1	-	TRBJ1-5	CASSKDRVGRGNQPQHF	TGTGCCAGTAGTAAGGACAGGGTGGGTAGGGGCAATCAGCCCCAGCATTTT
TRBV27	-	-	TRBJ2-1	CASVTGAWRSYNEQFF	TGTGCCAGCGTCACCGGGGCTTGGAGGTCCTACAATGAGCAGTTCTTC
TRBV7-8	TRBD1	-	TRBJ2-3	CASSLVGGFVDTQYF	TGTGCCAGCAGCTTAGTAGGGGGCTTTGTAGATACGCAGTATTTT
TRBV25-1	TRBD1	many	TRBJ2-1	CASSDPGGLYNEQFF	TGTGCCAGCAGTGACCCAGGGGGTCTTTACAATGAGCAGTTCTTC
TRBV14	-	-	TRBJ2-7	CAISDGKTGSPYEQYF	TGTGCCATCAGTGATGGGAAAACAGGATCCCCCTACGAGCAGTACTTC
TRBV15	-	-	TRBJ2-7	CATSRPSREYEQYF	TGTGCCACCAGCAGGCCCTCCAGGGAATACGAGCAGTACTTC
TRBV29-1	-	once	TRBJ1-1	CSVPGHEASEAFF	TGCAGCGTGCCGGGACATGAGGCGTCCGAAGCTTTCTTT
TRBV10-3	-	-	TRBJ2-7	CAISESRNEQYF	TGTGCTATCAGTGAGTCGAGGAACGAGCAGTACTTC
TRBV25-1	-	-	TRBJ2-3	CASSELLAYTQYF	TGTGCCAGCAGTGAATTATTAGCATATACGCAGTATTTT
TRBV2	TRBD1	-	TRBJ1-2	CASSLRGQGESDGYTF	TGTGCCAGCAGCCTAAGGGGACAGGGAGAGTCCGATGGCTACACCTTC
TRBV20-1	-	many	TRBJ1-2	CSARDDGTWDYGYTF	TGCAGTGCTAGAGATGACGGGACATGGGACTATGGCTACACCTTC
TRBV19	-	-	TRBJ1-4	CASSIMTANEKLFF	TGTGCCAGTAGTATAATGACCGCGAATGAAAAACTGTTTTTT
TRBV11-1	TRBD1	-	TRBJ1-2	CASSSHAEGAYGYTF	TGTGCCAGCAGCTCTCATGCGGAGGGGGCCTATGGCTACACCTTC
TRBV5-1	-	-	TRBJ1-1	CASSIFSINTEAFF	TGCGCCAGCAGTATATTCAGTATTAACACTGAAGCTTTCTTT
TRBV7-2	-	-	TRBJ2-5	CASGSRKETQYF	TGTGCCAGCGGGAGCAGGAAAGAGACCCAGTACTTC
TRBV2	-	many	TRBJ1-1	CASSEGDLNTEAFF	TGTGCCAGCAGTGAAGGGGATTTGAACACTGAAGCTTTCTTT
TRBV7-9	TRBD1	once	TRBJ2-1	CAWRQGVDEQFF	TGTGCCTGGAGACAGGGGGTCGACGAGCAGTTCTTC
TRBV4-2	-	-	TRBJ2-7	CASSQRAQGVGGGASSYEQYF	TGTGCCAGCAGCCAGAGAGCTCAAGGGGTGGGAGGCGGAGCAAGCTCCTACGAGCAGTACTTC
TRBV6-1	TRBD1	few	TRBJ2-1	CASSEDPSGGSYNEQFF	TGTGCCAGCAGTGAAGACCCCTCAGGGGGCTCCTACAATGAGCAGTTCTTC
TRBV20-1	-	-	TRBJ2-3	CSPSLPGTDTQYF	TGCAGTCCCAGCCTCCCCGGCACAGATACGCAGTATTTT
TRBV7-2	-	-	TRBJ1-2	CASSSRQAYGYTF	TGTGCCAGCAGCTCTCGACAGGCATATGGCTACACCTTC
TRBV10-3	-	few	TRBJ2-7	CAISGGQRRVEQYF	TGTGCCATCAGTGGCGGTCAGCGAAGGGTCGAGCAGTACTTC
TRBV15	-	-	TRBJ1-5	CATSREWTANQPQHF	TGTGCCACCAGCAGAGAATGGACAGCTAATCAGCCCCAGCATTTT
TRBV19	TRBD1	-	TRBJ2-7	CASSTGTGVTHEQYF	TGTGCCAGTAGTACGGGGACAGGGGTAACCCACGAGCAGTACTTC